The source of this T cell receptor beta chain is a study of T cell responses to AZD1222 COVID-19 vaccine. Study information: Pooled together were second doses at about 4 or about 12 weeks. Study outcomes and limitations: The donor cohort was predominantly white British with a female majority, and clonal diversity may have been underestimated. Along spike, vaccine-associated CD4 TCRs were found throughout, with dominance at 160-218 and 743-854. With two AZD1222 doses given, Spike-specific TCR breadth and depth both rose.

The repertoire was sequenced with immunoSEQ multiplex PCR; TCRdb's copy has only in-frame clones and lacks some. The sample consists of 68,000 or so clones, almost 90% of them appearing once. Germline CDR1 is SGHRS and CDR2 is YFSETQ. V gave up 1 base and J gave up 0 bases, with 11 bases separating them. CDR3 length equals 15 residues. To note about this clone: Antigen unknown.

The chain is built from TRBV5-1 and TRBJ2-7; D possibly corresponds to TRBD1 (6 bases). Sample: peripheral blood, taken on day 0 of AZD1222 vaccination. The receptor was isolated from an adult in good health. CDR3 sequence (DNA): TGCGCCAGCAGCTTGAGCACAGGGAGCTCCTACGAGCAGTACTTC. It translates to CASSLSTGSSYEQYF.